The T cell receptor (beta chain) under discussion was sequenced for a study of T cells in placental villitis. Trimming took 4 bases from V and 7 from J; bases not matched to a gene: 8. The CDR3 has 14 amino acids. CDR1 and CDR2 (germline): GTSNPN, SVGIG (reference sequence). The libraries were made with immunoSEQ v4. Assay used: immunoSEQ multiplex PCR; TCRdb lists only in-frame clones, some missing. This repertoire shows around 210 clones, approximately 96% found once; its top ten account for about 9.8%. The sequenced sample was placental tissue containing maternal and fetal cells. The genes are TRBV30 and TRBJ1-4; 8 bases are shared with TRBD1. The TCR sequence derives from a human donor in good health; the placental T cells may come from both mother and fetus. This CDR3 reads CAWNDRGVGEKLFF. As DNA, the CDR3 is TGTGCCTGGAATGACAGGGGTGTAGGTGAAAAACTGTTTTTT.